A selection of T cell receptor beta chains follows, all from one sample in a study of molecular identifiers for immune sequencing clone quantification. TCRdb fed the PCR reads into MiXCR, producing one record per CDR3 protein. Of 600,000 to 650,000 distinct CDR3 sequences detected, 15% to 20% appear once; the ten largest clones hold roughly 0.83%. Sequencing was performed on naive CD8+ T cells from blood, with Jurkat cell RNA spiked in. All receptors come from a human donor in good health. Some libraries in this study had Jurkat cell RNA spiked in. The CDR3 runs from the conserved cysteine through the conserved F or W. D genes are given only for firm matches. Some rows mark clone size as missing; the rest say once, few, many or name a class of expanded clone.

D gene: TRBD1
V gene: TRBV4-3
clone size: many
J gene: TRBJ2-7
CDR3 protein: CASSQEPGQVYEQYF
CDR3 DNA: TGCGCCAGCAGCCAAGAACCGGGACAGGTCTACGAGCAGTACTTC

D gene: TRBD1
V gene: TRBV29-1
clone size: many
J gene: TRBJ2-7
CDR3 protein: CSVEATGVGEQYF
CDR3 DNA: TGCAGCGTTGAAGCGACAGGGGTCGGGGAGCAGTACTTC

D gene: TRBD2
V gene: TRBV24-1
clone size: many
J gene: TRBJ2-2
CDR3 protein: CATSPRTGGPAGELFF
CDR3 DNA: TGTGCCACCAGTCCGAGGACGGGGGGGCCCGCCGGGGAGCTGTTTTTT

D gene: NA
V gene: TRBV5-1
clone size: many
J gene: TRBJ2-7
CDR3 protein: CASSLLGPSYEQYF
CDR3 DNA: TGCGCCAGCAGCCTACTGGGACCGAGCTACGAGCAGTACTTC

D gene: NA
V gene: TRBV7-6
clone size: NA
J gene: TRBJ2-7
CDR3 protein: CASSSQNGYEQYF
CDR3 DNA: TGTGCCAGCAGCTCGCAAAATGGATACGAGCAGTACTTC

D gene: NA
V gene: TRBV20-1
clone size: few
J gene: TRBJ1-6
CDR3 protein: CSAPLPPLHF
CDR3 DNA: TGCAGTGCACCGTTGCCACCCCTCCACTTT

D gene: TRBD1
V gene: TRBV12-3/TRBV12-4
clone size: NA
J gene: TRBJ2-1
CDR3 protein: CASDLDRAEQFF
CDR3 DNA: TGTGCCAGCGACCTAGACAGGGCTGAGCAGTTCTTC

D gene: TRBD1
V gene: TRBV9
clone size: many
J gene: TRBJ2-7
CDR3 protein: CASSETADRAHFYEQYF
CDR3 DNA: TGTGCCAGCAGCGAAACCGCAGACAGGGCCCATTTCTACGAGCAGTACTTC

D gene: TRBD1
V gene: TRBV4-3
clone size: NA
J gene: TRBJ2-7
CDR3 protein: CASSQDRGTLYEQYF
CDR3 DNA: TGCGCCAGCAGCCAAGACAGGGGGACCCTCTACGAGCAGTACTTC

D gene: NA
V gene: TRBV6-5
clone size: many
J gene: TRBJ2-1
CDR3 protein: CASSYSVSLSDNEQFF
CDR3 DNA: TGTGCCAGCAGTTACTCGGTCAGTCTATCGGACAATGAGCAGTTCTTC

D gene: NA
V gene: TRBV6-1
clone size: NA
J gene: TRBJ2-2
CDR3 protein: CAITVGGELFF
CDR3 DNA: TGTGCCATCACGGTAGGCGGGGAGCTGTTTTTT

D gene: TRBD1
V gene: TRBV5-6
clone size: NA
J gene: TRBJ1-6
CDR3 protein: CASSSGQNYNSDLHF
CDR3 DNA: TGTGCCAGCAGCTCGGGACAGAACTATAATTCTGACCTCCACTTT

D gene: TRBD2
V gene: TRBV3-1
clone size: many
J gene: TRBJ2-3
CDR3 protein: CASSPGGGTGLETDTQYF
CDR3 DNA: TGTGCCAGCAGCCCCGGTGGCGGGACGGGACTAGAAACAGATACGCAGTATTTT

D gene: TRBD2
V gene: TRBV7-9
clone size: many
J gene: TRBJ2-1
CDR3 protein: CASSSLAGPSRDEQFF
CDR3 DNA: TGTGCCAGCAGCTCCTTAGCGGGACCATCCCGCGATGAGCAGTTCTTC

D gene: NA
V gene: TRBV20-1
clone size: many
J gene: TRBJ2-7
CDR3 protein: CSAPMVYEQYF
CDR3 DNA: TGCAGTGCCCCTATGGTCTACGAGCAGTACTTC

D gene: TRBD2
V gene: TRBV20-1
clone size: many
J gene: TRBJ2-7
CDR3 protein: CSARDYKREAYEQYF
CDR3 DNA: TGCAGTGCTAGAGATTACAAGCGGGAGGCCTACGAGCAGTACTTC

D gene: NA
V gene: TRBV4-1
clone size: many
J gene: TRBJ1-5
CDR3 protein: CASSQGTFNQPQHF
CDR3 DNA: TGCGCCAGCAGCCAAGGGACCTTCAATCAGCCCCAGCATTTT

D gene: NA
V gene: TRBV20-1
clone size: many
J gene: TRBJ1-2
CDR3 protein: CSAIRSDGYTF
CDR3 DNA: TGCAGTGCCATCCGGTCGGATGGCTACACCTTC

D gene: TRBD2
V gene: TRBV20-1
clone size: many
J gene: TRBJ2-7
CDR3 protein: CSAGDVAGSSYEQYF
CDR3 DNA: TGCAGTGCTGGAGACGTAGCGGGGAGCTCCTACGAGCAGTACTTC

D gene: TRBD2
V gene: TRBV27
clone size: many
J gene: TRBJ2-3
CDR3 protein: CASSLRGLAVSSTDTQYF
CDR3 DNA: TGTGCCAGCAGTTTAAGGGGACTAGCGGTTTCGAGCACAGATACGCAGTATTTT

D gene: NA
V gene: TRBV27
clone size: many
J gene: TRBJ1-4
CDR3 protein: CASSLGRPNEKLFF
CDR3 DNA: TGTGCCAGCAGTTTGGGCAGGCCTAATGAAAAACTGTTTTTT

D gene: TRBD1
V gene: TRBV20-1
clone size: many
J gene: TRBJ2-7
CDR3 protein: CSARQGSSYEQYF
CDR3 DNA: TGCAGCGCCAGACAGGGGAGCTCCTACGAGCAGTACTTC

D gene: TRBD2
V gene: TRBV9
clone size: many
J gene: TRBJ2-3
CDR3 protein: CASSVSPSGGDLTDTQYF
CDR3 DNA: TGTGCCAGCAGCGTTAGCCCGTCCGGGGGGGATCTCACAGATACGCAGTATTTT